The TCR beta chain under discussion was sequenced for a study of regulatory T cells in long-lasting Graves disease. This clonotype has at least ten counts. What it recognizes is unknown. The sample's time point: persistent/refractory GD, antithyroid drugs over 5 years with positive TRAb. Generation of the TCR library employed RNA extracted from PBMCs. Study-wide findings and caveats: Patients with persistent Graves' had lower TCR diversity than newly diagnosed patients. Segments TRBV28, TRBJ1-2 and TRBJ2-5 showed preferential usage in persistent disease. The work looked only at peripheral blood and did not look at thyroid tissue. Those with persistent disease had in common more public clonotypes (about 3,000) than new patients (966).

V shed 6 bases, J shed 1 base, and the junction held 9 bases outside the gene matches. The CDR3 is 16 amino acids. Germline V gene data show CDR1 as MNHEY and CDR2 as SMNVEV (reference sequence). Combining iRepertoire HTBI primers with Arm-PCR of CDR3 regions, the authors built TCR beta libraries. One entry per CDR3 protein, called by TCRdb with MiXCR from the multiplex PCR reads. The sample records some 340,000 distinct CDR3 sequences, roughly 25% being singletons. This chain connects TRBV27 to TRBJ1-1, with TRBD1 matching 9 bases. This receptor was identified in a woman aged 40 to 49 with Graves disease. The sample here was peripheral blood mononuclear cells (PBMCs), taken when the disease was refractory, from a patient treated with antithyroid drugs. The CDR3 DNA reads TGTGCCAGCAGCCCCGGACAGGGGAGGGAGAACACTGAAGCTTTCTTT. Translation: CASSPGQGRENTEAFF.